Below are 24 T cell receptor beta chains sequenced from a single sample in a study of blood T cells in healthy people across ages (dated by TCRdb to between 2014 and 2017). The library came from 5' RACE. Instrument used: Illumina HiSeq 2500. The second PCR ran for about 7 to 11 cycles and used a J-beta primer mix along with a sample-barcoded 5' primer. TCRdb redid the processing of the public reads, applying fastp at Q25 and MiXCR, and retained in-frame beta chains. Identical CDR3 proteins give one entry, which carries the most common genes and DNA. In all, the sample holds 550,000 to 750,000 distinct CDR3 sequences, and over 20% of those were seen once. The top ten constitute more than 3% of the sample. Sequenced: blood. Receptors were obtained from a man aged 70-80 years in good health.

This clonotype was picked up one time. This chain uses TRBV20-1 with TRBJ2-1, with 7 bases lining up with TRBD2. Germline V gives CDR1 DFQATT, CDR2 SNEGSKA (reference sequence). The CDR3 length is 15 residues. V gave up 6 bases and J gave up 3 bases; unmatched junction bases: 11. CDR3 sequence reads: CSALRLASGYNEQFF. The CDR3 coding sequence is TGCAGTGCCCTTCGGTTAGCTAGCGGCTACAATGAGCAGTTCTTC.

This chain connects TRBV6-5 to TRBJ2-6, with 10 bases identical to TRBD1. Trimming took 0 bases from V and 6 from J; bases not matched to a gene: 5. This CDR3 has 17 residues. Germline V CDR1 and CDR2: MNHEY, SVGAGI. Written as DNA, the CDR3 is TGTGCCAGCAGTTACTCGGGACAGGGGCCCTCGGCCAACGTCCTGACTTTC. Protein sequence: CASSYSGQGPSANVLTF.

The chain links TRBV5-1 to TRBJ1-4, with 9 bases lining up with TRBD1. The germline CDR1 and CDR2 sequences are SGHRS and YFSETQ. V lost 0 bases and J lost 7; bases outside the gene matches: 7. The CDR3 has 16 amino acids. The CDR3 reads CASSLAGTGKGEKLFF. Here the CDR3 DNA reads TGCGCCAGCAGCTTGGCTGGGACAGGGAAGGGTGAAAAACTGTTTTTT.

This clonotype turned up a few times. The chain links TRBV20-1 to TRBJ2-1; D is undetermined. CDR3 length equals 13 residues. V gave up 5 bases and J gave up 4 bases, with 12 bases separating them. The germline V gene has CDR1 DFQATT and CDR2 SNEGSKA (reference sequence). The CDR3 sequence: CSAVSFEYNEQFF. The CDR3 DNA sequence: TGCAGTGCTGTGTCGTTTGAGTACAATGAGCAGTTCTTC.

Only a few counts were recorded for this clonotype. This rearrangement joins TRBV7-2 to TRBJ2-1; 14 nucleotides align to TRBD2. Germline V gene data show CDR1 as SGHTA and CDR2 as FQGNSA. The V gene end was trimmed by 5 bases and the J gene end by 4 bases; junction bases not matched to a gene: 7. There are 17 residues in the CDR3. The CDR3 protein is CASSPRLAGGSYNEQFF. CDR3 in DNA: TGTGCCAGCAGCCCCCGACTAGCGGGAGGGTCATACAATGAGCAGTTCTTC.

This clonotype has only a few counts. CDR3 region: CASSSTGTSGIQETQYF. In nucleotides, the CDR3 is TGTGCCAGCAGCTCAACCGGGACTAGCGGTATCCAAGAGACCCAGTACTTC. The gene calls are TRBV9 and TRBJ2-5, with 11 bases fitting TRBD2. From germline, CDR1 is SGDLS and CDR2 YYNGEE. Trimming cost V 4 bases and J 1 base; bases outside gene matches: 9. The CDR3 has 17 residues.

The chain carries TRBV28 and TRBJ2-3; D is uncertain. The germline gives CDR1 MDHEN, CDR2 SYDVKM. Trimming cost V 5 bases and J 6 bases, with 12 bases left between them. The CDR3 has 13 amino acids. CDR3 DNA sequence: TGTGCCAGCAGTCCGCGCTCTTCGGATACGCAGTATTTT. Translating it yields CASSPRSSDTQYF. Using reference TRBV28 and TRBJ2-3 for the parts outside the CDR3, the full variable domain is DVKVTQSSRYLVKRTGEKVFLECVQDMDHENMFWYRQDPGLGLRLIYFSYDVKMKEKGDIPEGYSVSREKKERFSLILESASTNQTSMYLCASSPRSSDTQYFGPGTRLTVL.

This chain uses TRBV11-2 with TRBJ2-5; no firm D call. V lost 5 bases and J 0 bases, leaving 7 bases between the germline ends. Germline V gives CDR1 SGHAT, CDR2 FQNNGV. The CDR3 runs 13 residues. As DNA, the CDR3 is TGTGCCAGCAGCAAGGGATACCAAGAGACCCAGTACTTC. This gives the protein CASSKGYQETQYF.

The J gene is TRBJ1-1, the V gene TRBV5-6; D is perhaps TRBD1 (5 bases). The V gene lost 3 bases and the J gene lost 1 base, with 13 bases spanning the gap. The CDR3 spans 15 residues. Germline-derived CDR1 and CDR2 are SGHDT and YYEEEE. The CDR3 region is CASSSLGQANTEAFF. Here the CDR3 DNA reads TGTGCCAGCAGCTCTCTGGGGCAGGCGAACACTGAAGCTTTCTTT. The variable domain in full, with the rest retrieved from reference TRBV5-6 and TRBJ1-1, is DAGVTQSPTHLIKTRGQQVTLRCSPKSGHDTVSWYQQALGQGPQFIFQYYEEEERQRGNFPDRFSGHQFPNYSSELNVNALLLGDSALYLCASSSLGQANTEAFFGQGTRLTVV.

In its sample, this clonotype was seen once. An end of the junction differs from the germline gene, which may be a read error. V and J are TRBV12-5 and TRBJ2-1; D may be TRBD2 (5 bases). The CDR3 totals 15 residues. CDR1 and CDR2 from the germline V gene are LGHNT and FRNRAP. CDR3 coding DNA: TGTACTAGTGGTTTGTGGCCCGGGCCCAAGGATGAGCAGTTCTTC. Its translation: CTSGLWPGPKDEQFF.

The chain uses TRBV7-2 and TRBJ1-4, with TRBD1 as a possible D gene (5 bases). The V and J ends lost 8 bases and 3 bases respectively, with 10 bases between them. Germline V lookup: CDR1 SGHTA, CDR2 FQGNSA. The CDR3 loop spans 13 amino acids. The CDR3: CASLSGPNEKLFF. DNA of the CDR3: TGTGCCAGCCTTTCGGGACCTAATGAAAAACTGTTTTTT.

This clonotype turned up a few times. Being one base from a much bigger clone, this may be a read error. This chain joins TRBV27 and TRBJ1-2; TRBD1 agrees at 7 bases. CDR3 size: 13 residues. With 4 bases clipped from V and 2 bases from J, the junction kept 1 base outside the gene matches. Germline-derived CDR1 and CDR2 are MNHEY and SMNVEV (reference sequence). The CDR3 loop reads CASSWGQNYGYTF. DNA of the CDR3: TGTGCCAGCAGTTGGGGACAGAACTATGGCTACACCTTC.

This clonotype was counted only a few times. The V gene is TRBV3-1, the J gene TRBJ2-7; 8 bases line up with TRBD2. The germline V gene encodes CDR1 LGHDT and CDR2 YNNKEL (reference sequence). V shed 3 bases, J shed 6 bases, and the junction held 1 base outside the gene matches. This CDR3 has 12 residues. The CDR3 bases are TGTGCCAGCAGCCACACTAGCGGCGAGCAGTACTTC. Its protein is CASSHTSGEQYF.

This clonotype was seen only a few times. The chain has TRBV7-6 and TRBJ2-5; 8 bases are a match to TRBD1. J gave up 4 bases and V 4 bases, and 8 bases lay outside the gene matches. Germline CDR1 is SGHVS and CDR2 is FNYEAQ. This CDR3 region has 15 residues. The CDR3 nucleotides are TGTGCCAGCAGCTCCTACAGGGGGGCCGGAGAGACCCAGTACTTC. Translation gives CASSSYRGAGETQYF.

This clonotype was observed a handful of times. This chain links TRBV12-3 or TRBV12-4 with TRBJ2-5, with D maybe TRBD2 (5 bases). Gene TRBJ2-7 matches the end of the DNA better, so the J call may be wrong. CDR3 size: 14 residues. The DNA of the CDR3 is TGTGCCAGCAGTTTGCTTGAGGGTATCAACGAGCAGTACTTC. It translates to CASSLLEGINEQYF.

This chain links TRBV21-1 with TRBJ1-4; TRBD1 is the table's D call, not checked against the DNA. TRBV21-1 is deemed a pseudogene. This CDR3 contains 16 residues. The CDR3, as DNA: TGTGCCAGCAGCAAAGCGCCAACGACAGGGGATGAAAAACTGTTTTTT. The encoded protein is CASSKAPTTGDEKLFF.

Remarks on this clonotype: Given a much more abundant clone one base away, this may be a read error. The chain links TRBV4-2 to TRBJ2-1; 10 bases are a match to TRBD2. V shed 1 base, J shed 5 bases, and the junction held 5 bases outside the gene matches. Looked up from germline, CDR1 is LGHNA and CDR2 is YNFKEQ. This CDR3 is built from 16 residues. CDR3 coding DNA: TGTGCCAGCAGCCAAGGGACTAGCGGCCAGCACAATGAGCAGTTCTTC. Encoded protein: CASSQGTSGQHNEQFF.

This chain joins TRBV20-1 and TRBJ1-5; D might be TRBD1 (5 bases). The CDR3 length is 17 residues. Germline CDR1 and CDR2: DFQATT and SNEGSKA (reference sequence). V was pared by 5 bases and J by 2 bases, with 22 bases between. The chain's CDR3 is CSAATEGRLSRNQPQHF. CDR3 coding DNA: TGCAGTGCTGCTACTGAGGGGCGGCTGTCACGCAATCAGCCCCAGCATTTT.

This clonotype was seen repeatedly, ten times or more. The chain employs TRBV20-1 and TRBJ2-7; D ambiguous. The germline V gene encodes CDR1 DFQATT and CDR2 SNEGSKA (reference sequence). The CDR3 covers 12 residues. The germline V and J ends were trimmed by 6 bases and 0 bases, with 9 bases remaining between them. CDR3 sequence (DNA): TGCAGTGCGAAAGCACACTCCTACGAGCAGTACTTC. Its protein product is CSAKAHSYEQYF.

The rearrangement uses TRBV30 and TRBJ2-1; 7 nucleotides agree with TRBD2. V dropped 1 base and J dropped 1; count of bases not matched to a gene: 4. Germline-derived CDR1 and CDR2 are GTSNPN and SVGIG (reference sequence). CDR3 length: 15 residues. CDR3 residues: CAWSEAGVSYNEQFF. DNA of the CDR3: TGTGCCTGGAGTGAGGCGGGAGTGTCCTACAATGAGCAGTTCTTC.

The V call is TRBV5-1, the J call TRBJ2-3, with TRBD1 matching 7 bases. Unmatched junction bases numbered 10, after V lost 3 bases and J lost 3 bases. Germline V gene lookup returns CDR1 SGHRS and CDR2 YFSETQ. This CDR3 is 16 amino acids long. As DNA, the CDR3 is TGCGCCAGCAGCTGGACCGGGACAGATCTTACAGATACGCAGTATTTT. As protein: CASSWTGTDLTDTQYF.

The table lists this clonotype with a few counts. The J gene is TRBJ1-2, the V gene TRBV12-3 or TRBV12-4; 8 bases fit TRBD1. V shed 4 bases, J shed 3 bases, and the junction held 4 bases outside the gene matches. The CDR3 runs to 14 residues. The CDR3: CASSYGTGHYGYTF. CDR3 DNA sequence: TGTGCCAGCAGTTATGGGACAGGACACTATGGCTACACCTTC.

In this sample, this clonotype turned up a few times. This rearrangement joins TRBV29-1 to TRBJ2-2; 13 positions agree with TRBD2. The CDR3 is 15 residues long. Germline V gene lookup returns CDR1 SQVTM and CDR2 ANQGSEA. The V and J ends lost 6 bases and 5 bases, in that order; junction bases with no gene match: 6. The CDR3 is CSVRTSGSGTGELFF. The CDR3 coding sequence is TGCAGCGTAAGGACTAGCGGGAGTGGGACCGGGGAGCTGTTTTTT.

This clonotype was seen only a few times. The V and J genes are TRBV4-3 and TRBJ1-3; a weak D match, TRBD1 (5 bases). CDR1 is LGHNA, CDR2 YSLEER, per germline. This CDR3 has 15 amino acids. The V and J ends lost 1 base and 3 bases respectively, with 10 bases between them. The CDR3 region is CASSQGDPYGNTIYF. CDR3 sequence (DNA): TGCGCCAGCAGCCAAGGGGACCCTTATGGAAACACCATATATTTT.